This T cell receptor beta chain was sequenced for a study of cytomegalovirus exposure and HLA in healthy donors. Findings and limits, study-wide: Most TCR sequences were seen very rarely across donors, but some public TCRs occurred in many. Relative to equally common others, HLA-associated TCR beta chains showed greater clonal expansion in a later analysis. Later on, an analysis tied about 17,000 TCR beta sequences to HLA alleles at 0.05 false discovery rate.

Of note for this clone: Antigen unknown.

Donors were ostensibly healthy at sampling, although undocumented immune exposures were probable. The ends were cut back, 0 bases at V and 3 bases at J, with 6 bases in the middle. Germline V lookup: CDR1 MNHEY, CDR2 SVGAGI. CDR3 length: 14 amino acids. A multiplex PCR was run with 60 Vbeta primers and 13 Jbeta primers. Assay used: immunoSEQ multiplex PCR; TCRdb lists only in-frame clones, some missing. Among under 200,000 clones listed, 68% were seen once. The chain couples TRBV6-5 to TRBJ1-5; D not resolved. Sample: PBMCs. The sequence was collected from a man aged 50 to 60 in good health and CMV-seronegative. This CDR3 reads CASSYSRYNQPQHF. The DNA for the CDR3 is TGTGCCAGCAGTTACTCCAGGTACAATCAGCCCCAGCATTTT.